The T cell receptor beta chain described here comes from a study of T cell responses to AZD1222 COVID-19 vaccine. The study, taken as a whole, reports: CD4 TCRs covered the whole spike, strongest at regions 160-218 and 743-854. Mostly white British, mostly female donors; authors suggested clonal diversity may be underestimated. Reportedly, close to half of spike-specific TCRs are directed against unmutated variant regions.

Germline-derived CDR1 and CDR2 are MNHNS and SASEGT. Trimming shortened V by 0 bases and J by 2 bases, and 11 bases separated the two germline ends. The length of the CDR3 is 16 residues. Sequencing used immunoSEQ multiplex PCR; TCRdb keeps in-frame clones, though not all of them. Counted here are around 80,000 clones, over 75% occurring once; the ten biggest clones make up 10%. Second-dose intervals near 4 or 12 weeks were combined. Points on this clone: Its cognate antigen is unknown.

The chain is built from TRBV6-1 and TRBJ1-5, with D tentatively TRBD1 (5 bases). The sequenced sample was peripheral blood, obtained 28 days after the second AZD1222 dose. The source of this sequence is an adult who received the AZD1222 COVID-19 vaccine. In DNA, the CDR3 is TGTGCCAGCAGTGAAGCGGCAGGGTTTGGCAATCAGCCCCAGCATTTT. It encodes CASSEAAGFGNQPQHF.